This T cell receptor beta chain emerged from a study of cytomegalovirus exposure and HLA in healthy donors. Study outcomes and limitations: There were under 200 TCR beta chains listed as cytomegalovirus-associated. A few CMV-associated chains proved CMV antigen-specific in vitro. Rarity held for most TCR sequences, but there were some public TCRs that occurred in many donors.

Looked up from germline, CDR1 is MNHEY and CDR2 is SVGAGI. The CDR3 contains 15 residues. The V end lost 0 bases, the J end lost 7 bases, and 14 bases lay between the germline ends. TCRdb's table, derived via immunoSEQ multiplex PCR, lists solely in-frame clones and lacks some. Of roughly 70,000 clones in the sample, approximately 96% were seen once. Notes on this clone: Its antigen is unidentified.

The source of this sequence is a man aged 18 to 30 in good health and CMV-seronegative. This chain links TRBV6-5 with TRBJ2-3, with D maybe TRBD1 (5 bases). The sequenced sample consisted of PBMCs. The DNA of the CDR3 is TGTGCCAGCAGTTACTCGAACCAGGGTCGACATACGCAGTATTTT. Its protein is CASSYSNQGRHTQYF.